This T cell receptor (beta chain) was observed in a study of blood T cell repertoires in COVID-19. This clone was picked up one time. CDR3 length: 14 amino acids. Germline loops: CDR1 GTSNPN, CDR2 SVGIG (reference sequence). The V gene lost 0 bases and the J gene lost 7 bases, with 12 bases spanning the gap. TCRdb keeps only in-frame clones here, not all; method: immunoSEQ multiplex PCR. The sample has over 120,000 clones, about nine tenths seen once. V gene TRBV30 combines with J gene TRBJ1-4; D not certain. The sample consisted of PBMCs or T cells enriched from blood (not recorded which). The TCR sequence derives from a man over 45 who had recovered from COVID-19. CDR3 sequence: CAWSVNLRGEKLFF. CDR3 coding DNA: TGTGCCTGGAGTGTAAACCTACGGGGTGAAAAACTGTTTTTT.